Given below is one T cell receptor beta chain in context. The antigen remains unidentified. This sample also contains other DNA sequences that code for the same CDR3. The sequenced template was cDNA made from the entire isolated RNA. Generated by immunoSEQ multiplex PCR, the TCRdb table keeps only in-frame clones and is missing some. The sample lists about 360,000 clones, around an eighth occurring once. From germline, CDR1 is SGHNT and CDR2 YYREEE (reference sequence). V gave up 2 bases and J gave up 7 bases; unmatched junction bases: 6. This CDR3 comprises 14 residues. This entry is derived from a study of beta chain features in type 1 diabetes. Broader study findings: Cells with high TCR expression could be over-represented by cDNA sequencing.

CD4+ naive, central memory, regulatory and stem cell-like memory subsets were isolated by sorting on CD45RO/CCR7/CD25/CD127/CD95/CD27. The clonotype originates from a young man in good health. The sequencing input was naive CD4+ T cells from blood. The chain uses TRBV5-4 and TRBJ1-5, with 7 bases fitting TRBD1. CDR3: CASSLQGLGQPQHF. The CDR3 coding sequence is TGTGCCAGCAGCTTACAGGGGCTGGGACAGCCCCAGCATTTT.